The 29 T cell receptor beta chains presented below share a single source sample, sequenced in a study of tumor-infiltrating lymphocytes in oesophageal squamous cell carcinoma. TCRdb called the PCR reads again in MiXCR, with one record for every CDR3 protein. In the table there are over 14,000 distinct CDR3 sequences, roughly 49% of which are singletons. Input material: esophageal tumor tissue. These receptors all come from a male donor with esophageal squamous cell carcinoma.

The rearrangement uses TRBV19 and TRBJ2-3; 7 bases map to TRBD2. Germline V gene lookup returns CDR1 LNHDA and CDR2 SQIVND (reference sequence). The CDR3 runs 15 residues. V shed 6 bases and J 2 bases; nucleotides not matched to a gene: 8. The CDR3 sequence is CASRMTSLLTDTQYF. In nucleotides, the CDR3 is TGTGCCAGTAGGATGACTAGCCTCCTCACAGATACGCAGTATTTT.

J is TRBJ2-5 and V is TRBV24-1; weak D call: TRBD1 (6 bases). The J call may not be correct, given that the DNA end is closer to TRBJ2-1. Germline CDR1 is KGHDR and CDR2 is SFDVKD. The CDR3 consists of 15 residues. The CDR3 region is CATSDWQGSQETQFF. CDR3 coding DNA: TGTGCCACCAGTGATTGGCAGGGGTCCCAAGAGACCCAGTTCTTC.

The chain links TRBV6-2 or TRBV6-3 to TRBJ2-3; 7 bases agree with TRBD1. The CDR3 contains 15 residues. CDR1 MNHEY and CDR2 SVGEGT come from the germline V gene. The V segment lost 5 bases and the J segment 2 bases; nucleotides outside the gene matches: 7. The CDR3 sequence is CASSETGTDTDTQYF. The CDR3 DNA follows: TGTGCCAGCAGTGAGACTGGGACAGACACAGATACGCAGTATTTT.

This rearrangement joins TRBV7-3 to TRBJ2-1; tentative D call: TRBD1 (6 bases). Germline V gene data show CDR1 as SGHTA and CDR2 as FQGTGA. CDR3 length: 15 residues. Trimming stripped 5 bases from V and 6 bases from J, with 17 bases between. CDR3 sequence: CASSLGAGAGNEQFF. The CDR3 DNA reads TGTGCCAGCAGCCTCGGGGCAGGGGCGGGCAATGAGCAGTTCTTC.

The chain recombines TRBV6-5 with TRBJ2-7; D uncertain. TRBJ2-5 explains the end of the DNA better; the J call may be wrong. The CDR3 has 13 amino acids. Germline V gene sequence: CDR1 MNHEY, CDR2 SVGAGI. CDR3 sequence reads: CASSVPVARTQYF. In DNA, the CDR3 is TGTGCCAGCAGTGTTCCGGTAGCTCGGACCCAGTACTTC.

This clonotype has only one observation. The CDR3 protein is CASSDDRYEQYF. The CDR3 nucleotides read TGTGCCAGCAGCGACGACCGCTATGAGCAGTACTTC. The V call is TRBV6-1, the J call TRBJ2-7, with D hard to call. V lost 6 bases and J 7 bases, leaving 13 bases between the germline ends. The CDR3 is made up of 12 amino acids. Germline assignment: CDR1 MNHNS and CDR2 SASEGT.

By sample share, this clonotype is medium-sized (0.01 to 0.1%). J is TRBJ1-5 and V is TRBV6-6; D perhaps matches TRBD1 (6 bases). The CDR3 runs to 13 residues. Trimming took off 0 bases at V and 7 bases at J, with 7 bases between the two ends. Germline assignment: CDR1 MNHNY and CDR2 SVGAGI (reference sequence). CDR3 region: CASSYSGQQPQHF. The CDR3 DNA follows: TGTGCCAGCAGTTACTCGGGACAACAGCCCCAGCATTTT.

V and J are TRBV6-6 and TRBJ2-1, with 8 bases that match TRBD2. The junction had 21 bases not matched to a gene; V was cut back by 5 bases and J by 3 bases. Germline loops: CDR1 MNHNY, CDR2 SVGAGI (reference sequence). CDR3 size: 20 residues. The chain's CDR3 is CASSHGQSAEWLAGYNEQFF. CDR3 DNA sequence: TGTGCCAGCAGTCATGGACAGAGCGCTGAGTGGCTAGCGGGCTACAATGAGCAGTTCTTC.

V usage is TRBV25-1 and J usage is TRBJ1-1; tentative D call: TRBD1 (6 bases). The last part of the DNA fits TRBJ1-6 better; the J call may be wrong. The CDR3 covers 14 residues. CDR1 and CDR2 (germline): MGHDK, SYGVNS. The CDR3, as DNA: TGTGCCAGCAAGGCTTCAGGGGATCATTCACCCCTCCACTTT. It encodes CASKASGDHSPLHF.

This rearrangement joins TRBV7-3 to TRBJ2-2, with TRBD2 matching 9 bases. CDR1 SGHTA and CDR2 FQGTGA come from the germline V gene. This CDR3 region has 18 residues. V lost 2 bases, J lost 1 base, and 8 bases stayed unmatched. The CDR3, as DNA: TGTGCCAGCAGCTTACGGTCCCTACTAGCGGGGAACACCGGGGAGCTGTTTTTT. This translates into CASSLRSLLAGNTGELFF.

The table lists this clonotype with a few counts. The gene calls are TRBV7-6 and TRBJ2-5; 10 bases are a match to TRBD2. The trim removed 0 bases at V and 11 bases at J, leaving 12 bases unmatched. Germline CDR1 reads SGHVS; CDR2 reads FNYEAQ. The CDR3 sequence is 16 residues long. The CDR3, as DNA: TGTGCCAGCAGCTTAGCCACGGCTAGCGGGAGCAATGAGCAGTACTTC. Residues: CASSLATASGSNEQYF.

In the case of this clonotype: The limits of the CDR3 on the DNA are not certain, so only TCRdb's listed CDR3 is given. The rearrangement links TRBV7-4 to TRBJ2-6; the table assigns TRBD1, which was not confirmed against the DNA. The CDR3 is made up of 16 amino acids, end residues included. CDR1 and CDR2 (germline): SGHVT, SQSDAQ. This chain's CDR3 is CASSLGPGGRGAVLRF.

The sample holds a few counts of this clonotype. The chain has TRBV7-2 and TRBJ2-1; no definite D call. The better agreement between TRBJ2-7 and the DNA end casts doubt on the J call. This CDR3 comprises 15 residues. The germline V gene has CDR1 SGHTA and CDR2 FQGNSA. CDR3 DNA sequence: TGTGCCAGCAGCTTCCCCTTGCGCCGGTCCTACGAGCAGTACTTC. Translating gives CASSFPLRRSYEQYF.

This sequence joins TRBV5-1 and TRBJ2-6; 9 nucleotides agree with TRBD2. The J call may be faulty, since TRBJ2-7 better matches the DNA end. Germline CDR1 and CDR2: SGHRS and YFSETQ. The CDR3 is 17 residues long. CDR3 region: CASSLGHSGSAVYEQYF. CDR3 DNA: TGCGCCAGCAGCTTGGGTCATAGCGGGAGTGCGGTCTACGAGCAGTACTTC.

The chain joins TRBV25-1 to TRBJ1-1, with D unresolved. The last part of the DNA fits TRBJ1-3 better; the J call may be wrong. Germline V gives CDR1 MGHDK, CDR2 SYGVNS. The CDR3 length is 14 residues. The DNA for the CDR3 is TGTGCCAGCAGTGAAGAGAGAACTGGAAACACCATATATTTT. This encodes CASSEERTGNTIYF.

This clonotype showed up just a few times. The gene calls are TRBV7-8 and TRBJ1-2; 10 bases line up with TRBD1. Germline V gene lookup returns CDR1 SGHVS and CDR2 FQNEAQ. V shed 6 bases and J 7 bases; nucleotides not matched to a gene: 8. The CDR3 totals 14 residues. The CDR3 is CASRPPGQGIGYTF. The CDR3 DNA reads TGTGCCAGCAGACCACCGGGACAGGGGATTGGCTACACCTTC.

V and J are TRBV7-2 and TRBJ2-1; D is perhaps TRBD1 (6 bases). In germline, CDR1 is SGHTA, CDR2 FQGNSA. Deletions cut 6 bases from V and 0 bases from J, with 12 bases between. This CDR3 is built from 15 residues. CDR3 protein: CASRTRGSSYNEQFF. Written as DNA, the CDR3 is TGTGCCAGCAGGACAAGGGGGAGCTCCTACAATGAGCAGTTCTTC.

By share, this clonotype ranks as medium-sized. The chain has TRBV7-9 and TRBJ2-5; 7 positions agree with TRBD2. This CDR3 comprises 20 residues. The V segment lost 5 bases and the J segment 2 bases; nucleotides outside the gene matches: 23. Germline V gene sequence: CDR1 SEHNR, CDR2 FQNEAQ (reference sequence). The CDR3 DNA reads TGTGCCAGCAGCCTAGGCGGAGGGGAGGGGAGATTCGAAGGACAAGAGACCCAGTACTTC. It codes for CASSLGGGEGRFEGQETQYF.

The table lists this clonotype with many counts. This sequence joins TRBV2 and TRBJ2-7; TRBD2 is a possible D gene (5 bases). V dropped 4 bases and J dropped 0 bases, with 10 bases sitting between them. The CDR3 sequence is 14 residues long. The germline V gene encodes CDR1 SNHLY and CDR2 FYNNEI. The CDR3 bases are TGTGCCAGCAGTGCGTCCGGGAACTCCTACGAGCAGTACTTC. This translates into CASSASGNSYEQYF.

This sequence joins TRBV7-2 and TRBJ2-5; D not resolved. The end of the DNA fits TRBJ2-4 better, so the J call may be wrong. This CDR3 has 15 residues. Germline CDR1 reads SGHTA; CDR2 reads FQGNSA. CDR3 region: CASSSVAPSGNIQYF. CDR3 bases: TGTGCCAGCAGCTCGGTAGCTCCAAGTGGAAACATTCAGTACTTC.

The sample holds many counts of this clonotype. The chain employs TRBV12-3 or TRBV12-4 and TRBJ2-5; 9 bases line up with TRBD2. With V trimmed by 3 bases and J by 1 base, 3 bases remained unmatched. This CDR3 contains 15 residues. CDR3 DNA sequence: TGTGCCAGCAGTTTGGGGCGGGGGGGCCAAGAGACCCAGTACTTC. Amino acids: CASSLGRGGQETQYF.

This clonotype appeared many times. This rearrangement joins TRBV6-1 to TRBJ2-3; TRBD2 might be the D (6 bases). Trimming took off 1 base at V and 8 bases at J, with 13 bases between the two ends. Germline V gives CDR1 MNHNS, CDR2 SASEGT. CDR3 size: 14 residues. CDR3 nucleotides: TGTGCCAGCAGTGAAGTCGCGGGGCCTTCTACGCAGTATTTT. This gives the protein CASSEVAGPSTQYF.

This clonotype has a handful of counts. The rearrangement links TRBV7-3 to TRBJ2-1; possible D gene TRBD2, 6 bases. Germline V CDR1 and CDR2: SGHTA, FQGTGA. The V gene lost 5 bases and the J gene lost 2 bases, with 16 bases spanning the gap. The CDR3 runs to 16 residues. The DNA of the CDR3 is TGTGCCAGCAGCCTTTTAGCCGGGAGTGCCTACAATGAGCAGTTCTTC. This sequence encodes CASSLLAGSAYNEQFF.

As for this clonotype: This may arise from a read error, as a much more abundant clone is one base away. CDR3 nucleotide sequence: TGTGCCAGTAGACCCGGTAGGGGACAGGGGAGTTCCTACGAGCAGTACTTC. Its protein product is CASRPGRGQGSSYEQYF. The J gene is TRBJ2-5, the V gene TRBV19; 10 positions agree with TRBD1. The J call may be incorrect, as the DNA end agrees better with TRBJ2-7. Looked up from germline, CDR1 is LNHDA and CDR2 is SQIVND (reference sequence). This CDR3 has 17 amino acids.

V and J are TRBV7-3 and TRBJ2-4; perhaps TRBD2 as D (5 bases). The J call may be wrong; the DNA end is better matched by TRBJ2-5. Germline V CDR1 and CDR2: SGHTA, FQGTGA. CDR3 length: 13 residues. CDR3 bases: TGTGCCAGCAGTAGAGGGAAATCGGAGACCCAGTACTTC. Translating it yields CASSRGKSETQYF.

The V and J genes are TRBV7-3 and TRBJ2-1, with 10 bases that match TRBD1. TRBJ2-7 matches the DNA end more closely, so the J call is doubtful. Germline CDR1 reads SGHTA; CDR2 reads FQGTGA. The CDR3 has 14 residues. The CDR3 DNA sequence: TGTGCCAGCAGCCAACGGGGGACAGGGGACGAGCAGTACTTC. Translation: CASSQRGTGDEQYF.

V gene TRBV7-2 combines with J gene TRBJ2-3; TRBD2 is a possible D gene (6 bases). The J call is doubtful: the DNA matches TRBJ2-7 better. The CDR3 runs 16 residues. CDR1 is SGHTA and CDR2 is FQGNSA in the germline V gene. CDR3 in amino acids: CASSLGRWGLDARQYF. The CDR3 DNA reads TGTGCCAGCAGCTTAGGACGTTGGGGACTTGACGCGCGGCAGTACTTC.

This clonotype was counted at least ten times. The chain carries TRBV4-3 and TRBJ2-1; D uncertain. Germline V lookup: CDR1 LGHNA, CDR2 YSLEER. The CDR3 spans 13 residues. V lost 0 bases and J 12 bases, leaving 12 bases between the germline ends. CDR3: CASSQEIRLAQFF. CDR3 DNA sequence: TGCGCCAGCAGCCAAGAGATAAGGTTGGCGCAGTTCTTC.

In its sample, this clonotype is large. The rearrangement links TRBV7-9 to TRBJ2-1; D gene unclear. The CDR3 spans 14 residues. Per germline, CDR1 SEHNR and CDR2 FQNEAQ (reference sequence). The V end was cut by 3 bases, the J end by 5 bases, with 11 bases between. The CDR3 here is CASSLSDSNNEQFF. CDR3 bases: TGTGCCAGCAGCTTGAGCGACTCAAACAATGAGCAGTTCTTC. The full variable domain, in which reference TRBV7-9 and TRBJ2-1 provide the parts outside the CDR3, is DTGVSQNPRHKITKRGQNVTFRCDPISEHNRLYWYRQTLGQGPEFLTYFQNEAQLEKSRLLSDRFSAERPKGSFSTLEIQRTEQGDSAMYLCASSLSDSNNEQFFGPGTRLTVL.